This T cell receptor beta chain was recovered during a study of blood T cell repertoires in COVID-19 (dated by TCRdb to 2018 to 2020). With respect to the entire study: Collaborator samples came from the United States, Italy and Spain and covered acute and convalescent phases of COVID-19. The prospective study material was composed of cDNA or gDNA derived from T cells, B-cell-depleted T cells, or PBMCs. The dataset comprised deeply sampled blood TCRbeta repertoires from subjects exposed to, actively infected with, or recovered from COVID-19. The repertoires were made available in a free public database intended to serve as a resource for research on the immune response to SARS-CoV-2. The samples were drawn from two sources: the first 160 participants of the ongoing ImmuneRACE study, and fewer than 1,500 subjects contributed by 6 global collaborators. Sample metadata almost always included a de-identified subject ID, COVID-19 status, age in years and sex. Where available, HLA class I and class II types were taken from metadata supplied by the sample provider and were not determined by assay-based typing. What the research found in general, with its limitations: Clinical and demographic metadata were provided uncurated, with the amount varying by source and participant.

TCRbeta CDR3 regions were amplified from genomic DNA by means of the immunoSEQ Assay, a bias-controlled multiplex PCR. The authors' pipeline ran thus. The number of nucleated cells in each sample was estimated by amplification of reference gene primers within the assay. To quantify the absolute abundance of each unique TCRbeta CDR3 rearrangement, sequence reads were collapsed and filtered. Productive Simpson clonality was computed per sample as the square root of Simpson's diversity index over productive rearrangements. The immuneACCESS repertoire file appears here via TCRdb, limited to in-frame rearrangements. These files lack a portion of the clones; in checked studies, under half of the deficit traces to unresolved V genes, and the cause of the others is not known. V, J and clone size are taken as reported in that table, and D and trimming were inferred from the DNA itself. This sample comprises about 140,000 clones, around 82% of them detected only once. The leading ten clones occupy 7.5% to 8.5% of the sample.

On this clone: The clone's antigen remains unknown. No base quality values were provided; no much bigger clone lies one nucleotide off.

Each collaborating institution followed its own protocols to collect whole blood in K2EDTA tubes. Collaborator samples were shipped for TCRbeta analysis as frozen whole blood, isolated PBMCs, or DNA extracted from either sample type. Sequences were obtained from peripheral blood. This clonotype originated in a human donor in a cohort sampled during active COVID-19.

For the CDR3, the sequence is CASSPRVQEGTEAFF. The nucleotide sequence is TGTGCCAGCTCACCACGGGTCCAGGAGGGCACTGAAGCTTTCTTT. In this chain, TRBV18 is recombined with TRBJ1-1; the D segment cannot be called with confidence. CDR1 and CDR2 (KGHSH, LQKENI) derive from the germline V gene. V and J are truncated by 1 base and 4 bases respectively, leaving an intervening sequence of 13 bases. The CDR3 contains 15 residues, cysteine and phenylalanine counted. Of all the DNA, just the CDR3 is kept, 45 bases in frame from base 1.